The rows below give T cell receptor beta chains drawn from one sample of a study of CD8 T cells in Susac syndrome. From the immunoSEQ multiplex PCR reads, TCRdb called clonotypes with MiXCR, one entry per CDR3 protein. This sample has about 250,000 distinct CDR3 sequences, with just over 90% found just once. The source material was CD4+ T cells from PBMCs. The receptors stem from a human donor with multiple sclerosis. Each CDR3 is given with its conserved first and last residue. A D gene is named only where the DNA matches it firmly. The listing skips clone size in some rows; elsewhere it reads once, few, many or a size class.

TRBV5-6,-,-,TRBJ2-3,CASSLDRGLTDTQYF,TGTGCCAGCAGCTTGGACCGGGGGCTGACAGATACGCAGTATTTT
TRBV21-1,-,-,TRBJ1-1,CASPGGGQGEGGPEAFF,TGTGCCAGCCCCGGGGGGGGACAGGGTGAGGGTGGACCTGAAGCTTTCTTT
TRBV29-1,-,TRBD2,TRBJ2-1,CSVSTSGDFHEQFF,TGCAGCGTATCAACTAGCGGGGACTTCCATGAGCAGTTCTTC
TRBV19,once,TRBD1,TRBJ1-3,CASSNQGDSGNTIYF,TGTGCCAGTAGTAATCAGGGGGACTCTGGAAACACCATATATTTT
TRBV12-3/TRBV12-4,-,TRBD2,TRBJ2-5,CASSLSLAGLETQYF,TGTGCCAGCAGTTTATCGCTAGCGGGGCTGGAGACCCAGTACTTC
TRBV12-3/TRBV12-4,-,TRBD1,TRBJ1-1,CASSFRTGGLDTEAFF,TGTGCCAGCAGTTTTCGGACAGGGGGCTTGGACACTGAAGCTTTCTTT
TRBV25-1,once,-,TRBJ2-2,CASSEYRGNTGELFF,TGTGCCAGCAGTGAATATCGGGGGAACACCGGGGAGCTGTTTTTT
TRBV6-1,few,-,TRBJ2-1,CASSDKGYNEQFF,TGTGCCAGCAGTGATAAAGGCTACAATGAGCAGTTCTTC
TRBV3-1,-,TRBD1,TRBJ2-7,CASSPNRGDASEQYF,TGTGCCAGCAGCCCTAACAGGGGAGATGCGAGCGAGCAGTACTTC
TRBV20-1,-,TRBD1,TRBJ1-2,CSARTGGQHYGYTF,TGCAGTGCCCGGACGGGGGGACAGCACTATGGCTACACCTTC
TRBV5-4,-,-,TRBJ1-4,CASSPHGKEKSEKLFF,TGTGCCAGCAGCCCCCACGGGAAGGAGAAAAGTGAAAAACTGTTTTTT
TRBV12-3/TRBV12-4,-,-,TRBJ2-1,CASSASSNEQFF,TGTGCCAGCAGTGCTAGCAGCAATGAGCAGTTCTTC
TRBV20-1,once,TRBD2,TRBJ2-4,CSATGTSGSYENIQYF,TGCAGTGCTACGGGGACTAGCGGGAGCTACGAAAACATTCAGTACTTC
TRBV18,-,-,TRBJ1-1,CASSRGGTEAFF,TGTGCCAGCTCGCGGGGGGGCACTGAAGCTTTCTTT
TRBV28,once,-,TRBJ1-5,CASSLPGTNQPQHF,TGTGCCAGCAGTTTACCTGGAACAAATCAGCCCCAGCATTTT
TRBV30,-,-,TRBJ1-2,CAWSGQGYGYTF,TGTGCCTGGAGTGGCCAGGGCTATGGCTACACCTTC
TRBV6-6,-,-,TRBJ1-2,CASSYDGPYGYTF,TGTGCCAGCAGTTACGATGGGCCCTATGGCTACACCTTC
TRBV5-1,once,TRBD1,TRBJ2-2,CASSAGTGRAGELFF,TGCGCCAGCAGCGCTGGGACAGGGAGGGCCGGGGAGCTGTTTTTT
TRBV12-3/TRBV12-4,-,TRBD1,TRBJ2-6,CASRETGGSSGANVLTF,TGTGCCAGCAGAGAGACAGGGGGGAGCTCTGGGGCCAACGTCCTGACTTTC
TRBV27,-,-,TRBJ2-1,CASSQGMGEQFF,TGTGCCAGCAGCCAAGGCATGGGGGAGCAGTTCTTC
TRBV7-3,few,-,TRBJ2-1,CASSLYAGSSYNEQFF,TGTGCCAGCAGCTTATATGCGGGGAGCTCCTACAATGAGCAGTTCTTC
TRBV6-6,-,TRBD1,TRBJ2-3,CASSYPRTGSGDTQYF,TGTGCCAGCAGTTATCCTCGGACAGGGTCGGGAGATACGCAGTATTTT
TRBV27,once,TRBD2,TRBJ2-1,CASSSPVRGGPYNEQFF,TGTGCCAGCAGTTCCCCAGTACGGGGGGGGCCCTACAATGAGCAGTTCTTC
TRBV19,-,-,TRBJ1-1,CASSKGRMNTEAFF,TGTGCCAGTAGTAAGGGGAGGATGAACACTGAAGCTTTCTTT
TRBV5-1,-,-,TRBJ1-1,CASSLSGRTLNTEAFF,TGCGCCAGCAGCTTGAGTGGTCGGACACTGAACACTGAAGCTTTCTTT
TRBV28,-,TRBD1,TRBJ1-3,CASSPDRGIYTIYF,TGTGCCAGCAGTCCGGACAGGGGGATCTACACCATATATTTT
TRBV11-2,-,-,TRBJ2-2,CASSLEARLNTGELFF,TGTGCCAGCAGCTTAGAGGCCAGACTCAACACCGGGGAGCTGTTTTTT
TRBV5-1,-,TRBD2,TRBJ2-3,CASRSRSGGLSDTQYF,TGCGCCAGCAGGTCCCGTAGCGGGGGGCTGTCAGATACGCAGTATTTT
TRBV27,-,-,TRBJ2-5,CASGWTAETQYF,TGTGCCAGCGGATGGACAGCGGAGACCCAGTACTTC
TRBV5-4,-,TRBD1,TRBJ2-7,CASSPGWRQGAYEQYF,TGTGCCAGCAGCCCCGGGTGGAGACAGGGGGCCTACGAGCAGTACTTC
TRBV3-1,-,-,TRBJ2-3,CASNTGTNTQYF,TGTGCCAGCAACACCGGGACAAATACGCAGTATTTT
TRBV30,-,-,TRBJ1-6,CAWGGPARDSPLHF,TGTGCCTGGGGTGGCCCGGCCAGAGATTCACCCCTCCACTTT
TRBV12-3/TRBV12-4,-,-,TRBJ2-1,CASRFSSGQLYNEQFF,TGTGCCAGCAGGTTCTCATCGGGACAACTCTACAATGAGCAGTTCTTC
TRBV18,-,-,TRBJ2-2,CASSPIGGPYTGELFF,TGTGCCAGCTCACCGATCGGGGGGCCTTACACCGGGGAGCTGTTTTTT
TRBV6-1,-,-,TRBJ2-1,CASSEGWAAYNEQFF,TGTGCCAGCAGTGAGGGGTGGGCGGCTTACAATGAGCAGTTCTTC
TRBV20-1,once,-,TRBJ1-1,CSPQGYLGTEAFF,TGCAGTCCACAGGGTTATTTGGGCACTGAAGCTTTCTTT
TRBV27,-,TRBD2,TRBJ2-7,CATKRGGGSHEQYF,TGTGCCACCAAGCGGGGCGGGGGGAGCCACGAGCAGTACTTC
TRBV5-1,-,-,TRBJ1-1,CASSFDLNTEAFF,TGCGCCAGCAGCTTCGACTTGAACACTGAAGCTTTCTTT
TRBV5-1,once,-,TRBJ1-1,CASSLLTGSEAFF,TGCGCCAGCAGCTTATTGACCGGGTCTGAAGCTTTCTTT
TRBV3-1,-,-,TRBJ1-5,CASSIGGRNQPQHF,TGTGCCAGCAGCATAGGGGGTCGCAATCAGCCCCAGCATTTT
TRBV19,-,-,TRBJ1-1,CASSMRTGGTEAFF,TGTGCCAGTAGTATGAGGACGGGCGGAACTGAAGCTTTCTTT
TRBV20-1,-,-,TRBJ1-1,CSASSLLEENTEAFF,TGCAGTGCTAGCTCTCTACTTGAGGAGAACACTGAAGCTTTCTTT
TRBV21-1,-,-,TRBJ1-2,CASSKAWHRAGYTF,TGTGCCAGCAGCAAAGCTTGGCACAGGGCTGGCTACACCTTC
TRBV4-1,-,-,TRBJ2-3,CASSPATATSTDTQYF,TGCGCCAGCAGCCCAGCGACCGCGACTAGCACAGATACGCAGTATTTT
TRBV2,-,TRBD2,TRBJ2-2,CASSELRAGRALGGELFF,TGTGCCAGCAGTGAACTACGTGCCGGGAGGGCCTTGGGCGGGGAGCTGTTTTTT
TRBV20-1,-,TRBD1,TRBJ1-1,CSAYRFLQGGSTEAFF,TGCAGTGCTTACAGATTTCTACAGGGGGGGAGCACTGAAGCTTTCTTT
TRBV2,-,TRBD2,TRBJ2-1,CASSVSTSGTDEQFF,TGTGCCAGCAGTGTATCGACTAGCGGGACCGATGAGCAGTTCTTC
TRBV7-2,once,-,TRBJ2-2,CASTGGRNTGELFF,TGTGCCAGCACAGGCGGAAGAAACACCGGGGAGCTGTTTTTT
TRBV30,-,TRBD2,TRBJ2-5,CAWSDGLAVETQYF,TGTGCCTGGAGTGACGGACTAGCAGTGGAGACCCAGTACTTC
TRBV27,-,TRBD1,TRBJ1-6,CASSYLGTGYFSPLHF,TGTGCCAGCAGCTACCTAGGGACAGGTTATTTTTCACCCCTCCACTTT
TRBV6-5,-,-,TRBJ1-1,CASSYAGGNTEAFF,TGTGCCAGCAGTTACGCAGGCGGGAACACTGAAGCTTTCTTT